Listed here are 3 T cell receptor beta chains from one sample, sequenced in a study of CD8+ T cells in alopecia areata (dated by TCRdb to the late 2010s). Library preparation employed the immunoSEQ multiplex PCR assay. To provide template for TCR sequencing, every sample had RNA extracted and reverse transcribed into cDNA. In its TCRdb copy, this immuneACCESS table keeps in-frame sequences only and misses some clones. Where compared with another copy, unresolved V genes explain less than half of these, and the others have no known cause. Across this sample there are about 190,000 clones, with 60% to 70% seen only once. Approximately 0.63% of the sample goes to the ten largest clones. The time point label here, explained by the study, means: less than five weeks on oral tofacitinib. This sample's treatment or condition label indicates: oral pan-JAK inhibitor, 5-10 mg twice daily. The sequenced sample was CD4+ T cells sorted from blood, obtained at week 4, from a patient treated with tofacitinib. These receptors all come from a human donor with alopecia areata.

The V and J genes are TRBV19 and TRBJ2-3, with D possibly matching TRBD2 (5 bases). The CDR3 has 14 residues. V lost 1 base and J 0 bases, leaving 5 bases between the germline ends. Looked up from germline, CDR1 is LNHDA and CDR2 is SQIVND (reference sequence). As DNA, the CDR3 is TGTGCCAGTAGTATAGGGACTAGCACAGATACGCAGTATTTT. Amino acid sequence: CASSIGTSTDTQYF. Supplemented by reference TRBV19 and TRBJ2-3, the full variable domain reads DGGITQSPKYLFRKEGQNVTLSCEQNLNHDAMYWYRQDPGQGLRLIYYSQIVNDFQKGDIAEGYSVSREKKESFPLTVTSAQKNPTAFYLCASSIGTSTDTQYFGPGTRLTVL.

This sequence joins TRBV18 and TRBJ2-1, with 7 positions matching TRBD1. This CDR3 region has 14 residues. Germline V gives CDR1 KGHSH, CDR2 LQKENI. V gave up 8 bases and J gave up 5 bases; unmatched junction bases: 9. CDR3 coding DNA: TGTGCCAGCCACCCCGGGACAGATAACAATGAGCAGTTCTTC. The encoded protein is CASHPGTDNNEQFF. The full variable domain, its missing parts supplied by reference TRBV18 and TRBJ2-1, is NAGVMQNPRHLVRRRGQEARLRCSPMKGHSHVYWYRQLPEEGLKFMVYLQKENIIDESGMPKERFSAEFPKEGPSILRIQQVVRGDSAAYFCASHPGTDNNEQFFGPGTRLTVL.

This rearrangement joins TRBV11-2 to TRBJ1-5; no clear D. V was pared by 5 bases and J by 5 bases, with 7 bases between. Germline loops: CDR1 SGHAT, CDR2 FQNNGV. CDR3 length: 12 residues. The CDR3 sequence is CASSRPYQPQHF. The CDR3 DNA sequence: TGTGCCAGCAGCCGGCCGTATCAGCCCCAGCATTTT.